This T cell receptor beta chain is from a study of PD-1 blockade in classical Hodgkin lymphoma. Study information: Patients got intravenous nivolumab 3 mg/kg every 2 weeks.

Assay: immunoSEQ multiplex PCR; the TCRdb copy retains only in-frame clones and omits some. The data hold approximately 20,000 clones, with more than 75% observed a single time. With respect to this clone: Its antigen is unknown.

As for time point: cycle 4 day 1 (C4D1), after 6 weeks of nivolumab. Every single patient, without exception, relapsed after autologous stem cell transplantation, and brentuximab vedotin exposure varied. This CDR3 contains 18 residues. CDR1 and CDR2 from the germline V gene are SGDLS and YYNGEE. Trimming removed 3 bases from V and 5 bases from J; junction bases left unmatched: 13. Points from the study as a whole: The study reported lower baseline TCR diversity in newly diagnosed patients than in healthy donors.

The TCR comes from a human donor with classical Hodgkin lymphoma. V is TRBV9 and J is TRBJ2-2; 10 bases are shared with TRBD1. The material sequenced was peripheral blood mononuclear cells (PBMCs), taken before the fourth cycle of nivolumab. In DNA form, the CDR3 reads TGTGCCAGCAGCGGATCCCAGAGGACAGGGGGATGGACCGGGGAGCTGTTTTTT. Its protein product is CASSGSQRTGGWTGELFF.